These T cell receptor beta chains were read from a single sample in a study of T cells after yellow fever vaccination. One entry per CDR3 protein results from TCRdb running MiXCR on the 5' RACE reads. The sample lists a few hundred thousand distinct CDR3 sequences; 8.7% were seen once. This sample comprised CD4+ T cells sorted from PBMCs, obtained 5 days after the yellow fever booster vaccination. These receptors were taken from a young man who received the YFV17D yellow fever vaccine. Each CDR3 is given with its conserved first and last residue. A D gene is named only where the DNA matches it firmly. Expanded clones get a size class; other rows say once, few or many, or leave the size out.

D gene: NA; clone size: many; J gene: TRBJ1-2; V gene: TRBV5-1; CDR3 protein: CASSLNTNYGYTF; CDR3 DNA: TGCGCCAGCAGCCTAAACACGAACTATGGCTACACCTTC
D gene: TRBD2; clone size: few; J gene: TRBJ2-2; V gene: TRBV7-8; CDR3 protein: CASRQPPGAGGPPGELFF; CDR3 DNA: TGTGCCAGCAGACAACCCCCGGGGGCGGGGGGGCCTCCCGGGGAGCTGTTTTTT
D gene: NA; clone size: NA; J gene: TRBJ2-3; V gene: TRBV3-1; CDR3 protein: CASSQAQSLPDTQYF; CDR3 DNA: TGTGCCAGCAGCCAAGCCCAGAGCTTACCAGATACGCAGTATTTT
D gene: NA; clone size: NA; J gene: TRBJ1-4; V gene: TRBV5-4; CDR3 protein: CASSLAGVTNEKLFF; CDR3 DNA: TGTGCCAGCAGCTTGGCGGGGGTAACTAATGAAAAACTGTTTTTT
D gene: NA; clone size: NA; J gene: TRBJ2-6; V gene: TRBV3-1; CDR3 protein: CASSQVGSGANVLTF; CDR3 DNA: TGTGCCAGCAGCCAAGTCGGCTCTGGGGCCAACGTCCTGACTTTC
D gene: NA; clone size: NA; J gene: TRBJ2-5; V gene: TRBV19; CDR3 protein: CASSRQVLGETQYF; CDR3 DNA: TGTGCCAGTAGCCGGCAGGTACTGGGTGAGACCCAGTACTTC
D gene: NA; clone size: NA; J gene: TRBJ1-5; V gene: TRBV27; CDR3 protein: CASSLSGLGGNQPQHF; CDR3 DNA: TGTGCCAGCAGTTTATCGGGACTCGGGGGCAATCAGCCCCAGCATTTT
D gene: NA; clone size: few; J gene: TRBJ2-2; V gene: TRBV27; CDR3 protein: CASSLYSRTNTGELFF; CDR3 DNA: TGTGCCAGCAGTCTCTACAGCCGGACGAACACCGGGGAGCTGTTTTTT
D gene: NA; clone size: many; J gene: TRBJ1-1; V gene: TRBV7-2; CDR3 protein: CASILLVSTEAFF; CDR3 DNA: TGTGCCAGCATTCTACTTGTGAGCACTGAAGCTTTCTTT
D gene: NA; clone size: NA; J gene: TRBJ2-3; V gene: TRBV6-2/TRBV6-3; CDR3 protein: CASSYFPGSTDTQYF; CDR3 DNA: TGTGCCAGCAGTTACTTTCCCGGAAGCACAGATACGCAGTATTTT
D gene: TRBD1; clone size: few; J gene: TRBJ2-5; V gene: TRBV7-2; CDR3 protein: CASSSGQGAWETQYF; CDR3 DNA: TGTGCCAGCAGCTCGGGACAGGGGGCTTGGGAGACCCAGTACTTC
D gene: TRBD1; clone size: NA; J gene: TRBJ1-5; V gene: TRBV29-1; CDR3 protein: CSAETGGTQPQHF; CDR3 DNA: TGCAGCGCCGAGACAGGGGGGACTCAGCCCCAGCATTTT
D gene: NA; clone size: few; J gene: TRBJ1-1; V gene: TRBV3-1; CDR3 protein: CASSPPGPVNTEAFF; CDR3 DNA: TGTGCCAGCAGCCCACCGGGCCCAGTTAACACTGAAGCTTTCTTT
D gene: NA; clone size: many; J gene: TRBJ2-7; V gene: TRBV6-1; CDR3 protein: CASSEASVQGIYEQYF; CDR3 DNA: TGTGCCAGCAGTGAAGCTTCCGTCCAGGGGATCTACGAGCAGTACTTC
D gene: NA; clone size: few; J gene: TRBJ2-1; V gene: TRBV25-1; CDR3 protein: CASSEYWAGLFF; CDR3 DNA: TGTGCCAGCAGTGAATACTGGGCAGGGCTGTTCTTC
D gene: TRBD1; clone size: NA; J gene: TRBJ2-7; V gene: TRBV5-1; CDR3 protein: CASSYRTGTIYEQYF; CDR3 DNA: TGCGCCAGCAGCTATAGGACAGGTACTATCTACGAGCAGTACTTC
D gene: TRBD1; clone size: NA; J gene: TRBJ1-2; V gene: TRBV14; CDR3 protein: CASSPVTGGGGYTF; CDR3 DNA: TGTGCCAGCAGCCCTGTGACAGGGGGAGGTGGCTACACCTTC
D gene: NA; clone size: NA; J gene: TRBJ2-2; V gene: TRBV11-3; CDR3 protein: CASSLRRGRTGELFF; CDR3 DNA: TGTGCCAGCAGCTTACGACGGGGACGCACCGGGGAGCTGTTTTTT
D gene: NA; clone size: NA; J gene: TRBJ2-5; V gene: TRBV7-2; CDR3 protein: CASSLGGTSKETQYF; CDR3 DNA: TGTGCCAGCAGCCTGGGCGGCACTTCCAAAGAGACCCAGTACTTC
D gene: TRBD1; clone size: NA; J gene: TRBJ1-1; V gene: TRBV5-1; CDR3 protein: CASSLERQGRTEAFF; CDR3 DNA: TGCGCCAGCAGCTTGGAGAGACAGGGTAGAACTGAAGCTTTCTTT
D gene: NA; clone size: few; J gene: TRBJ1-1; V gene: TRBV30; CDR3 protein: CAWSGVGMNTEAFF; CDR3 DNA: TGTGCCTGGAGTGGGGTAGGGATGAACACTGAAGCTTTCTTT
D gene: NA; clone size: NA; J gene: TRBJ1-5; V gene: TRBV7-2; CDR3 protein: CASSPRQGGDQPQHF; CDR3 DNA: TGTGCCAGCAGCCCAAGGCAGGGAGGAGATCAGCCCCAGCATTTT
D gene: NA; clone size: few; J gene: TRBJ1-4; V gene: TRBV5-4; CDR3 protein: CASSLVGEEKLFF; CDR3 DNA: TGTGCCAGCAGCTTGGTCGGGGAGGAAAAACTGTTTTTT
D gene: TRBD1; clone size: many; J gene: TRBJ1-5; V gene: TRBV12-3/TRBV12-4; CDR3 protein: CASSSRGLQPQHF; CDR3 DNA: TGTGCCAGCAGTTCGAGGGGGCTGCAGCCCCAGCATTTT
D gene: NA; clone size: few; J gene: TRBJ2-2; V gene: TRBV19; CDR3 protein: CASSISGSNTGELFF; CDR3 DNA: TGTGCCAGTAGTATTTCGGGGAGTAACACCGGGGAGCTGTTTTTT
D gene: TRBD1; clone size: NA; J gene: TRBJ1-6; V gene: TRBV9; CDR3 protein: CASSRGQGDASRPYNSPLHF; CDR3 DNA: TGTGCCAGCAGCAGGGGACAGGGGGACGCGTCTCGTCCCTATAATTCACCCCTCCACTTT
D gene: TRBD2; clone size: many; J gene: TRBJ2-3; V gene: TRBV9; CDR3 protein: CASSVSLAGGTDTQYF; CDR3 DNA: TGTGCCAGCAGCGTTAGTCTAGCGGGGGGCACAGATACGCAGTATTTT
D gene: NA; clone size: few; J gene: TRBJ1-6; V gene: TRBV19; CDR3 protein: CASRRSSGGSPLHF; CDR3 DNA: TGTGCCAGTAGAAGGTCCTCCGGCGGTTCACCCCTCCACTTT
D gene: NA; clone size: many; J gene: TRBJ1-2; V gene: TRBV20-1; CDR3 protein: CSARTGPYGYTF; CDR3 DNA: TGCAGTGCTAGGACAGGACCCTATGGCTACACCTTC
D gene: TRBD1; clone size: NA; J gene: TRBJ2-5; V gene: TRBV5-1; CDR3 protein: CASSTGTGRIETQYF; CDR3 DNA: TGCGCCAGCAGCACCGGGACAGGGAGGATAGAGACCCAGTACTTC
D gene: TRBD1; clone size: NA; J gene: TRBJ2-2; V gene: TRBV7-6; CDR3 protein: CASSRSWGTVVTGELFF; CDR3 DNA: TGTGCCAGCAGCCGGAGCTGGGGGACAGTTGTCACCGGGGAGCTGTTTTTT
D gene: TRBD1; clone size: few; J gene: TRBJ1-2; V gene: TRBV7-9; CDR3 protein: CASDPGQGISGYGYTF; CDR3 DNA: TGTGCCAGCGACCCGGGACAGGGCATCTCAGGCTATGGCTACACCTTC
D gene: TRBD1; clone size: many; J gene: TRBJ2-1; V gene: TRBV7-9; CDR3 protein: CATQTGGRDNEQFF; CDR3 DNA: TGTGCCACCCAGACAGGGGGCCGCGACAATGAGCAGTTCTTC
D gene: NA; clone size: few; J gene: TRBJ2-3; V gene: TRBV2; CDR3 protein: CATSDSLQGDTQYF; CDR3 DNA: TGTGCCACCTCGGACAGTCTCCAGGGAGATACGCAGTATTTT
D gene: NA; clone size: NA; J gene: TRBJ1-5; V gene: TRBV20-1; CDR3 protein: CSAWTDSNQPQHF; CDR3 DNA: TGCAGTGCTTGGACAGATAGCAATCAGCCCCAGCATTTT
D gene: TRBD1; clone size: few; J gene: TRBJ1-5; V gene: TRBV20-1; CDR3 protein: CSAYTQGANQPQHF; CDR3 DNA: TGCAGTGCTTATACTCAGGGGGCGAATCAGCCCCAGCATTTT
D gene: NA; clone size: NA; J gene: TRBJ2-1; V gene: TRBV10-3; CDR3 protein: CAISRLYPNEQFF; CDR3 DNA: TGTGCCATCAGTAGATTATACCCCAATGAGCAGTTCTTC
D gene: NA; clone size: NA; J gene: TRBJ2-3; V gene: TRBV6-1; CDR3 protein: CASSEYLLDTQYF; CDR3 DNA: TGTGCCAGCAGTGAATATTTATTGGATACGCAGTATTTT
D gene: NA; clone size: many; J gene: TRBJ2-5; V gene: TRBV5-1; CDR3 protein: CASSRQGETQYF; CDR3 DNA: TGCGCCAGCAGCCGGCAGGGGGAGACCCAGTACTTC
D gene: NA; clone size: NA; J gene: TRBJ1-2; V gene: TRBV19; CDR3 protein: CASSIGNNYGYTF; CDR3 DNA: TGTGCCAGTAGTATTGGAAATAACTATGGCTACACCTTC
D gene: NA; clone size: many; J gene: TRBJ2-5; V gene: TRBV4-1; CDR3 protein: CASSQTHQETQYF; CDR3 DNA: TGCGCCAGCAGCCAAACGCACCAAGAGACCCAGTACTTC
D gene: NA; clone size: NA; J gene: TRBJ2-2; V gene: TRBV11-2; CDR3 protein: CAGRLGTNTGELFF; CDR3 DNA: TGTGCAGGACGGTTAGGGACGAACACCGGGGAGCTGTTTTTT
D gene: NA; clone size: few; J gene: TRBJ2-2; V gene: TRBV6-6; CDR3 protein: CASSRDMFAGELFF; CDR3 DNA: TGTGCCAGCAGCCGGGACATGTTCGCCGGGGAGCTGTTTTTT
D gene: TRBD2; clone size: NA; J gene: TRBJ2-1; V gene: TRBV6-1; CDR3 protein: CASSEFGLASNEQFF; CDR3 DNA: TGTGCCAGCAGTGAATTCGGACTAGCGAGCAATGAGCAGTTCTTC
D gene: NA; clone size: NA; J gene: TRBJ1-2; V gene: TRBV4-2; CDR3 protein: CASSQDLWGYTF; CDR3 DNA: TGTGCCAGCAGCCAAGATCTTTGGGGCTACACCTTC
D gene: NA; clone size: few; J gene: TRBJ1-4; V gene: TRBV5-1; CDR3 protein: CASSLADGPSTGGREKLFF; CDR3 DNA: TGCGCCAGCAGCTTGGCCGACGGCCCCAGCACAGGAGGAAGAGAAAAACTGTTTTTT
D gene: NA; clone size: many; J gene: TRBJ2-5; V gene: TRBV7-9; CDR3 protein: CASSWDMETQYF; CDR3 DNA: TGTGCCAGCAGTTGGGACATGGAGACCCAGTACTTC